This TCR beta chain derives from a study of identical twins (dated by TCRdb to 2015 to 2016). Some background on the complete study: To test whether fetal clonotypes persist, this study deep-sequenced TCR alpha and beta repertoires from monozygotic twins, from unrelated adults of various ages, and from cord blood. To rule out contamination, the twin experiments were replicated at different times with different library preparation protocols.

The CDR3 sequence holds 14 residues, the cysteine and phenylalanine included. Of the read, only the CDR3 DNA is kept; its 42 bases are in frame from base 1. Deletion took 0 bases off V and 3 bases off J, with a span of 9 bases between the germline ends. Sequences DFQATT (CDR1) and SNEGSKA (CDR2) are obtained from the germline V gene (reference sequence). Library method: 5' RACE. The data were produced on an Illumina HiSeq 2000. Template switching introduced a universal primer binding site; the final cDNA contained a unique molecular identifier, enabling accurate counting of TCR cDNA molecules. First-strand cDNA for TCR alpha and beta chains was synthesized from specific primers in the conserved constant-segment region. Each cDNA library was double barcoded, with a SMART-Mk sample barcode plus Illumina barcodes, to control for contamination. TruSeq adapter sequences along with Illumina sample barcodes were introduced in two successive PCR steps. The TCR alpha and beta cDNA libraries were sequenced on the Illumina HiSeq platform using custom primers. As for how the authors treated the data: Raw reads were processed with MiGEC to extract unique molecular identifiers, and MiXCR was used to determine CDR3 positions. For each individual, recombination models were inferred using an EM algorithm with the repgenHMM and IGoR tools. Shared clonotypes were analyzed with the tcR package in R, and sharing was normalized by the product of cloneset sizes. Out-of-frame nonproductive sequences were analyzed to study raw recombination free of thymic and clonal selection effects. The raw public reads went through TCRdb reprocessing: fastp at Q25, MiXCR clone calling, in-frame beta chains kept. Entries are consolidated by CDR3 protein sequence, retaining the most common genes and DNA. TCRdb assigned the V and J calls; the authors' analysis was not used. Counted in this sample were some 1,600,000 distinct CDR3 sequences; roughly a third of them appeared once. The top ten hold roughly 0.3% of the sample.

Every donor in the study was a healthy Caucasian. There are a few counts of this clonotype. Its recognized antigen is unknown. It has no much larger one-base neighbor in the sample; base qualities were not kept. Points the paper makes about the study in general: Invariant T cells such as MAIT and iNKT could partly confound zero-insertion analyses, although diverse VJ usage argued against such confounding for most clonotypes. Compared with coincidental sharing between unrelated individuals, out-of-frame TCR alpha sequences shared between twins had an excess of sequences with low generation probability. Because the same donors could not be followed over many years, conclusions were based on cross-sectional statistical analysis. Excess twin sharing in beta out-of-frame sequences was weaker because fewer shared sequences lowered the signal-to-noise ratio. Fewer insertions were carried by abundant cord blood beta clonotypes; a weaker similar trend was observed in young adult naive repertoires, while no such trend was observed in memory repertoires. In monozygotic twins, out-of-frame TCR alpha sharing was systematically underestimated by recombination models, although the models agreed with sharing between unrelated individuals.

Specimen: cord blood. The receptor comes from a newborn girl in good health. The V and J segments used are TRBV20-1 and TRBJ2-1; the D gene cannot be resolved beyond TRBD1 or TRBD2, each matching 6 bases. Read as DNA, the sequence is TGCAGTGCTAGAGAAGGGGGAGGCTACAATGAGCAGTTCTTC. Its translation is CSAREGGGYNEQFF.